The 10 T cell receptor beta chains below all came from one sample that was sequenced in a study of CD8+CD57+ T cells in acquired aplastic anemia. Sequenced patients had shown CD8+CD57+ cell expansion by flow cytometry. Genomic DNA templated the TCR beta VDJ and CDR3 profiling. TCRdb re-analysed the reads in MiXCR, keeping a single row per CDR3 protein. The sample carries some 140,000 distinct CDR3 sequences, 40% to 65% recorded once. Sequenced sample: sorted CD4+, CD8+, or CD8+CD57+ T cells (not recorded which) from PBMCs. These receptors were taken from a human donor with aplastic anemia.

CDR3 nucleotide sequence: TGCAGCGTTGATACAGGGGTCTACGAGCAGTACTTC. Translating gives CSVDTGVYEQYF. The gene calls are TRBV29-1 and TRBJ2-7; 7 positions agree with TRBD1. Germline lookup yields CDR1 SQVTM and CDR2 ANQGSEA. CDR3 length equals 12 residues. After removal of 3 bases from V and 3 bases from J, the junction contained 2 bases not matched to a gene.

As for this clonotype: In this CDR3 the conserved last residue, phenylalanine or tryptophan, is missing, so a read error is likely. V usage is TRBV5-6 and J usage is TRBJ1-2; D perhaps matches TRBD1 (5 bases). The CDR3 is made up of 15 amino acids. The germline gives CDR1 SGHDT, CDR2 YYEEEE. Trimming took 3 bases from V and 6 from J, leaving 18 bases between them. CDR3 DNA: TGTGCCAGCAGCTGGACTAGCGGGGGTCGCGATGGCTACACCCTC. Translating it yields CASSWTSGGRDGYTL.

This clonotype is a singleton in its sample. At one end, the junction sequence differs from germline, possibly due to a read error. The chain links TRBV15 to TRBJ1-1; 9 positions match TRBD1. Germline CDR1 LNHNV, CDR2 YYDKDF (reference sequence). The CDR3 has 15 residues. DNA for the CDR3: TGTGCCACCTGCAGAGACAGGGGGACGAACACTGAAGTTTTCTTT. Protein sequence: CATCRDRGTNTEVFF.

This clonotype has a count of ten or more. The chain combines TRBV19 with TRBJ1-2; possibly TRBD1 for D (5 bases). Germline loops: CDR1 LNHDA, CDR2 SQIVND (reference sequence). V lost 4 bases and J lost 8, with 20 bases in between. The CDR3 covers 15 residues. The CDR3 is CASSSSGTPVDGYTF. In DNA, the CDR3 is TGTGCCAGTAGTAGCAGCGGGACCCCGGTTGACGGCTACACCTTC.

In this sample, this clonotype turned up many times. V and J are TRBV11-2 and TRBJ2-3; TRBD2 matches 8 bases. From germline, CDR1 is SGHAT and CDR2 FQNNGV. This CDR3 region has 18 residues. Unmatched junction bases numbered 12, after V lost 4 bases and J lost 0 bases. CDR3 residues: CASSSSTYSGASTDTQYF. As DNA, the CDR3 is TGTGCCAGCAGCTCCTCTACTTATAGCGGGGCTAGCACAGATACGCAGTATTTT.

Only a few counts were recorded for this clonotype. V gene TRBV10-3 combines with J gene TRBJ2-7; 7 nucleotides match TRBD2. The CDR3 is 13 residues long. V gave up 10 bases and J gave up 2 bases; unmatched junction bases: 8. Per germline, CDR1 ENHRY and CDR2 SYGVKD. CDR3 sequence: CATQGGVTYEQYF. CDR3 DNA: TGTGCCACCCAGGGAGGGGTCACCTACGAGCAGTACTTC.

The chain carries TRBV7-2 and TRBJ2-5; D perhaps matches TRBD1 (5 bases). Germline CDR1 reads SGHTA; CDR2 reads FQGNSA. V was trimmed by 3 bases and J by 2 bases, leaving 13 bases between them. The CDR3 length is 15 residues. The CDR3, as DNA: TGTGCCAGCAGCTTTAGCAGGGAAAAGCAAGAGACCCAGTACTTC. Its protein product is CASSFSREKQETQYF.

The V gene is TRBV9, the J gene TRBJ2-5; D is uncertain. The germline CDR1 and CDR2 sequences are SGDLS and YYNGEE. This CDR3 comprises 13 residues. V lost 4 bases, J lost 1 base, and 8 bases lay in between. The CDR3 here is CASSLFAQETQYF. The CDR3 DNA is TGTGCCAGCAGCTTATTCGCCCAAGAGACCCAGTACTTC.

The rearrangement links TRBV5-1 to TRBJ2-1; TRBD2 aligns across 12 bases. CDR1 and CDR2 (germline): SGHRS, YFSETQ. The V and J ends lost 0 bases and 10 bases, in that order; junction bases with no gene match: 8. The CDR3 runs to 16 residues. CDR3 nucleotides: TGCGCCAGCAGCTTGGGGCTAGCGGGGGGGCGTGCCGAGCAGTTCTTC. Translated, it gives CASSLGLAGGRAEQFF.

The chain couples TRBV4-2 to TRBJ1-1, with 8 bases fitting TRBD1. CDR3 length: 14 residues. V shed 5 bases, J shed 3 bases, and the junction held 5 bases outside the gene matches. Germline CDR1 is LGHNA and CDR2 is YNFKEQ. The CDR3 sequence: CASSILTGDTEAFF. The CDR3 bases are TGTGCCAGCAGCATACTGACAGGGGACACTGAAGCTTTCTTT.